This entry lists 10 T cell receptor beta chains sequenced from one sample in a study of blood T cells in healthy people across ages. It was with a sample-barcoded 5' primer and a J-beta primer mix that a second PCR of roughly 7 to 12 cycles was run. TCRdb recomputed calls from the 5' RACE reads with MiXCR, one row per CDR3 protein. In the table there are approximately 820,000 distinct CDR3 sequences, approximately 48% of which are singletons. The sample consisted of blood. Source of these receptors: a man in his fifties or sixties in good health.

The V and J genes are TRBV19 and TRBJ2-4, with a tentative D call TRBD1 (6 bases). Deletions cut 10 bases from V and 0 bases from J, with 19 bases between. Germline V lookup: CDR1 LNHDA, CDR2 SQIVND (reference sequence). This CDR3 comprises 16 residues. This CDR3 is CATPTGQALAKNIQYF. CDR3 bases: TGTGCCACGCCAACAGGGCAGGCTCTAGCCAAAAACATTCAGTACTTC.

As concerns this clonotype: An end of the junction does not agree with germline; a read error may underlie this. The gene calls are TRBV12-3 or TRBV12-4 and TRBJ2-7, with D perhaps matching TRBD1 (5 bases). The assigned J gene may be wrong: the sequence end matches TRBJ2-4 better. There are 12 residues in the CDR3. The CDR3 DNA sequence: TGTGCCGGCAGAGACAGTCGGAACATTCAGTACTTC. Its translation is CAGRDSRNIQYF.

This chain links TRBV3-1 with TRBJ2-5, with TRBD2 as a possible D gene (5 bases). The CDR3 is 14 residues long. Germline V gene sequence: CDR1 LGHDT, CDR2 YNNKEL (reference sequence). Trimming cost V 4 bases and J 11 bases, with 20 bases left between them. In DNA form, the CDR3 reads TGTGCCAGCAGCCGACGGACTCGACTCAATGAGCAGTACTTC. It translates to CASSRRTRLNEQYF.

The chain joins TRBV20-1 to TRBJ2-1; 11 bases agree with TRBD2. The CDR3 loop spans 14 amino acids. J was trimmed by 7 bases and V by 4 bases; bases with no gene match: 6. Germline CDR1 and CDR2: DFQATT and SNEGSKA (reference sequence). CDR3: CSANSGGAGNEQFF. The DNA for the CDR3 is TGCAGTGCTAATAGCGGGGGGGCCGGTAATGAGCAGTTCTTC.

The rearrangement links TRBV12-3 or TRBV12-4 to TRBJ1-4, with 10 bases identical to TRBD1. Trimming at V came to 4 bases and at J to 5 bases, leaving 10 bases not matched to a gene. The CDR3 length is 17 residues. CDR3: CASSSIDRGLTNEKLFF. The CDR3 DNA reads TGTGCCAGCAGTTCTATTGACAGGGGGCTTACCAATGAAAAACTGTTTTTT.

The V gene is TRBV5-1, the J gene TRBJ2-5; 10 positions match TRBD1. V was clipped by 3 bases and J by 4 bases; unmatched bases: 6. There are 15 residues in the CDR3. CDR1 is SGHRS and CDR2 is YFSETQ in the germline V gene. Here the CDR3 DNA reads TGCGCCAGCAGCTCCGGGACAGGGGTTGTAGAGACCCAGTACTTC. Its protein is CASSSGTGVVETQYF.

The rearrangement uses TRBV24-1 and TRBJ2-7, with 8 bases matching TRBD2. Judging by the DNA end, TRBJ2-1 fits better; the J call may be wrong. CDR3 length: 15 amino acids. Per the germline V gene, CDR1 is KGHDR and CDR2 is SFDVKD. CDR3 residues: CATSGPKGPSGLQFF. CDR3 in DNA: TGTGCCACCAGTGGCCCAAAGGGACCTAGCGGGTTGCAGTTCTTC.

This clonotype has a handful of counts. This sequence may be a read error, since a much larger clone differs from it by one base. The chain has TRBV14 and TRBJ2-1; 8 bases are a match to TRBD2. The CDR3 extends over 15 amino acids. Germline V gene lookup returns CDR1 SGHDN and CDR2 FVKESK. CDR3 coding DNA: TGTGCCAGCAGCCGAATCGGGGGGGCGAGAAATGAGCGGTTCTTC. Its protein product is CASSRIGGARNERFF.

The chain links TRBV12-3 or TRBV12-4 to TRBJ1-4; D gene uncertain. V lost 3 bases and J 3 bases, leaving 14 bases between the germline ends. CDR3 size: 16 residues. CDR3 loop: CASSFSSARANEKLFF. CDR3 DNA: TGTGCCAGCAGTTTTAGTTCGGCCCGGGCTAATGAAAAACTGTTTTTT.

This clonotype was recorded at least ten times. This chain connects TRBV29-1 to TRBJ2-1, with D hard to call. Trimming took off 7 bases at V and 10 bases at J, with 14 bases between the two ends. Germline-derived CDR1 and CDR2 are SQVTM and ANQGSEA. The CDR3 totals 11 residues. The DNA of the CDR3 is TGCAGCGCAATTCCCTCTCGCGAGCAGTTCTTC. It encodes CSAIPSREQFF.